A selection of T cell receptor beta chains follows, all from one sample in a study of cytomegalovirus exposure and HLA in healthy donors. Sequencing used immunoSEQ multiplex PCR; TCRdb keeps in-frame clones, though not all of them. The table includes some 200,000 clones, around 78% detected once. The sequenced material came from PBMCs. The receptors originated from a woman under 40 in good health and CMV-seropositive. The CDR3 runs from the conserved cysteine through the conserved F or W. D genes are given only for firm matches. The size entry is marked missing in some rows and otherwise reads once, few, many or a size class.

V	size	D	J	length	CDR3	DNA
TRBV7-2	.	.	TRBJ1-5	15	CASSVPGKANQPQHF	TGTGCCAGCAGCGTTCCAGGGAAAGCCAATCAGCCCCAGCATTTT
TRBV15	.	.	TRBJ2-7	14	CATSPAGGPYEQYF	TGTGCCACCAGCCCGGCAGGTGGCCCCTACGAGCAGTACTTC
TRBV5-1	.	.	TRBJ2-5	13	CASSFGGEETQYF	TGCGCCAGCAGCTTCGGGGGTGAGGAGACCCAGTACTTC
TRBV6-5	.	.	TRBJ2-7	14	CASSKPGVPYEQYF	TGTGCCAGCAGCAAGCCCGGAGTCCCCTACGAGCAGTACTTC
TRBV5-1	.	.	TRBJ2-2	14	CASSLDRATGELFF	TGCGCCAGCAGCTTGGACAGGGCCACCGGGGAGCTGTTTTTT
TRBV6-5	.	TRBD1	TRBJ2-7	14	CASSLTGEAYEQYF	TGTGCCAGCAGTTTGACAGGGGAGGCCTACGAGCAGTACTTC
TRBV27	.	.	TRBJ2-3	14	CACSLRGITDTQYF	TGTGCCTGCAGTTTAAGGGGGATCACAGATACGCAGTATTTT
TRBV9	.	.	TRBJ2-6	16	CASSERSGSGANVLTF	TGTGCCAGCAGCGAGAGGTCGGGATCTGGGGCCAACGTCCTGACTTTC
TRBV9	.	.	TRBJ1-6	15	CASSLSQGIGSPLHF	TGTGCCAGCAGCCTCTCCCAGGGAATAGGTTCACCCCTCCACTTT
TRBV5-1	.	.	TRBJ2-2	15	CASSLKHANTGELFF	TGCGCCAGCAGCTTAAAACACGCGAACACCGGGGAGCTGTTTTTT
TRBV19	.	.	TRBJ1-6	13	CASREGKASPLHF	TGTGCCAGTAGGGAGGGTAAGGCATCACCCCTCCACTTT
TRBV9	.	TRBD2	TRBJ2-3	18	CASSLGLAVGASTDTQYF	TGTGCCAGCAGTTTAGGACTAGCGGTTGGTGCTAGCACAGATACGCAGTATTTT
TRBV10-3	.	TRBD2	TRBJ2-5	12	CATAGTKETQYF	TGTGCCACTGCTGGGACTAAAGAGACCCAGTACTTC
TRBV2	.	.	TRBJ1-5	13	CASSEEGRQPQHF	TGTGCCAGCAGTGAGGAAGGGAGGCAGCCCCAGCATTTT
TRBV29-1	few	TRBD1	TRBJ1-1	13	CSVEGDRSLEAFF	TGCAGCGTTGAAGGGGACAGGTCATTAGAAGCTTTCTTT
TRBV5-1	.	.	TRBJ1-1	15	CASSLATGRNTEAFF	TGCGCCAGCAGCTTGGCAACAGGGCGGAACACTGAAGCTTTCTTT
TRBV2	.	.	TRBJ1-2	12	CASRQPSYGYTF	TGTGCCAGCAGACAGCCTTCCTATGGCTACACCTTC
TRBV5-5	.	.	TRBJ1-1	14	CASSSHRVGTEAFF	TGTGCCAGCAGCTCCCACAGGGTGGGCACTGAAGCTTTCTTT
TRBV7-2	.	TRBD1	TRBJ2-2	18	CASSFLLGTAANTGELFF	TGTGCCAGCAGCTTTCTCCTGGGGACAGCAGCGAACACCGGGGAGCTGTTTTTT
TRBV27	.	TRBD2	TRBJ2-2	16	CASSSLAGAATGELFF	TGTGCCAGCAGTTCGCTAGCGGGAGCGGCCACCGGGGAGCTGTTTTTT
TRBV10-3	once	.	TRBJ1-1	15	CAISGDGPGETEAFF	TGTGCCATCAGTGGGGACGGACCGGGGGAGACTGAAGCTTTCTTT
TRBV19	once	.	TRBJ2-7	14	CASSTGSGGYEQYF	TGTGCCAGTAGTACCGGATCCGGGGGATACGAGCAGTACTTC
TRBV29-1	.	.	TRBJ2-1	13	CSVRDSADNEQFF	TGCAGCGTTAGAGACAGTGCCGACAATGAGCAGTTCTTC
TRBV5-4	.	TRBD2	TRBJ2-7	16	CASSLAPGTSEGKQYF	TGTGCCAGCAGCTTGGCCCCCGGGACTAGCGAGGGGAAGCAGTACTTC
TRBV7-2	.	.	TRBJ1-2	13	CASSLTGHYGYTF	TGTGCCAGCAGCTTAACAGGGCATTATGGCTACACCTTC
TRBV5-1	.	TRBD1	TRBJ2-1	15	CASSPWDRAYNEQFF	TGCGCCAGCAGCCCCTGGGACAGGGCCTACAATGAGCAGTTCTTC
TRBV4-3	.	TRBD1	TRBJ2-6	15	CASSLDRAGANVLTF	TGCGCCAGCAGCCTCGACAGGGCTGGGGCCAACGTCCTGACTTTC
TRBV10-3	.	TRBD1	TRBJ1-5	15	CAISSGTGGYQPQHF	TGTGCCATCAGCTCCGGGACAGGGGGATATCAGCCCCAGCATTTT
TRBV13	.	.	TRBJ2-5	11	CASSLLETQYF	TGTGCCAGCAGCCTACTAGAGACCCAGTACTTC
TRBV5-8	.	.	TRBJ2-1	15	CASSPRRDSYNEQFF	TGTGCCAGCAGCCCGCGGCGGGATTCCTACAATGAGCAGTTCTTC
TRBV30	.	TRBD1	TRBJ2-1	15	CAWDLPGQGSDEQFF	TGTGCCTGGGATTTACCGGGACAGGGTTCCGATGAGCAGTTCTTC
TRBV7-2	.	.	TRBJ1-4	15	CASSLSSGTNEKLFF	TGTGCCAGCAGCTTATCCAGCGGCACTAATGAAAAACTGTTTTTT
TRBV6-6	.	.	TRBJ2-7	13	CASSLDRPYEQYF	TGTGCCAGCAGTCTAGACAGACCCTACGAGCAGTACTTC
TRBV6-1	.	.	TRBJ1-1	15	CASSATSTANTEAFF	TGTGCCAGCAGTGCTACCTCGACAGCCAACACTGAAGCTTTCTTT
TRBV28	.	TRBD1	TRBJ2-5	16	CASSQYPGQGFETQYF	TGTGCCAGCAGTCAATATCCGGGACAGGGTTTCGAGACCCAGTACTTC
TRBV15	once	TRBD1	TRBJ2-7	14	CATRDRLSSYEQYF	TGTGCCACCAGGGACAGGCTCAGCTCCTACGAGCAGTACTTC
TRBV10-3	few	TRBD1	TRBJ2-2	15	CATRQGAGSTGELFF	TGTGCCACCAGACAGGGGGCGGGGAGTACCGGGGAGCTGTTTTTT
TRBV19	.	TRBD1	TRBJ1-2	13	CASSIWDRVSYTF	TGTGCCAGTAGTATCTGGGACAGGGTGAGTTACACCTTC
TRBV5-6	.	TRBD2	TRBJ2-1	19	CASSLDLAGGHILVNEQFF	TGTGCCAGCAGCTTAGATCTAGCGGGGGGCCACATCCTGGTCAATGAGCAGTTCTTC
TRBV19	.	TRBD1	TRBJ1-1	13	CASSITGDARAFF	TGTGCCAGTAGTATAACAGGGGACGCGAGGGCTTTCTTT
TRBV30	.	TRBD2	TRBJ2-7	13	CAGTMLAGYEQYF	TGTGCCGGGACGATGCTAGCGGGGTACGAGCAGTACTTC
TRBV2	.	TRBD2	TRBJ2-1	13	CASLLAGVGEQFF	TGTGCCAGCTTACTAGCGGGAGTTGGTGAGCAGTTCTTC
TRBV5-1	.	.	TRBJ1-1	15	CASSPTGTANTEAFF	TGCGCCAGCAGCCCGACCGGGACTGCTAACACTGAAGCTTTCTTT
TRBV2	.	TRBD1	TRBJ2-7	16	CASTNPSGTGVYEQYF	TGTGCCAGCACCAACCCCTCCGGGACAGGGGTATACGAGCAGTACTTC
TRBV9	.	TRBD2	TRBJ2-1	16	CASSPQGLAGYNEQFF	TGTGCCAGCAGCCCCCAAGGACTAGCGGGGTACAATGAGCAGTTCTTC
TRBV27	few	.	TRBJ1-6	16	CASSLGPEAYNSPLHF	TGTGCCAGCAGTTTGGGGCCCGAGGCCTATAATTCACCCCTCCACTTT
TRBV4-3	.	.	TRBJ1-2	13	CASSHSGVYGYTF	TGCGCCAGCAGCCACTCAGGGGTCTATGGCTACACCTTC
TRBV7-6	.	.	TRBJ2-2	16	CASSLRGASNTGELFF	TGTGCCAGCAGCTTAAGGGGCGCATCGAACACCGGGGAGCTGTTTTTT
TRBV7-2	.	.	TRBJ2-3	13	CASSLPYTDTQYF	TGTGCCAGCAGCTTACCCTACACAGATACGCAGTATTTT
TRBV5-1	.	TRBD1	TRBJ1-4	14	CASSHGTGEEKLFF	TGCGCCAGCAGCCACGGGACAGGGGAAGAAAAACTGTTTTTT
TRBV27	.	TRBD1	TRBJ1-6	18	CASSLINPRQGDGSPLHF	TGTGCCAGCAGTCTTATCAATCCTCGACAGGGCGACGGTTCACCCCTCCACTTT
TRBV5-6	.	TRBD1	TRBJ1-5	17	CASSLMAGGDSNQPQHF	TGTGCCAGCAGCTTGATGGCAGGGGGAGATAGCAATCAGCCCCAGCATTTT